These 7 T cell receptor beta chains share one sample of origin, sequenced in a study of early T cells in non-severe SARS-CoV-2 infection. TCRdb redid the calling of the 5' RACE reads with MiXCR, one entry per CDR3 protein. This table holds about 67,000 distinct CDR3 sequences, 8% to 10% found once. The sequenced sample was whole blood, obtained at baseline. These receptors all come from an adult who was a healthcare worker with PCR-confirmed SARS-CoV-2 infection or an uninfected control (not recorded which).

There are many counts of this clonotype. The chain employs TRBV7-6 and TRBJ1-6, with unresolved D. V lost 1 base to trimming and J lost 0 bases, with 4 bases between them. The CDR3 spans 15 residues. CDR1 and CDR2 from the germline V gene are SGHVS and FNYEAQ. The CDR3 sequence is CASSLDTSYNSPLHF. The DNA for the CDR3 is TGTGCCAGCAGCTTAGACACCTCCTATAATTCACCCCTCCACTTT.

Points on this clonotype: A single base separates this from a much larger clone, so it may be a read error. The rearrangement joins TRBV19 to TRBJ2-1; TRBD1 is a possible D gene (5 bases). Germline V gives CDR1 LNHDA, CDR2 SQIVND (reference sequence). This CDR3 spans 13 amino acids. The CDR3 loop is CPSSIYSRDEQFF. The CDR3 DNA reads TGTCCCAGTAGTATTTACAGCAGGGATGAGCAGTTCTTC.

This clonotype has a count of ten or more. The rearrangement joins TRBV9 to TRBJ1-1; D call uncertain. Germline CDR1 SGDLS, CDR2 YYNGEE. V lost 2 bases to trimming and J lost 1 base, with 9 bases between them. The CDR3 consists of 14 residues. The CDR3 bases are TGTGCCAGCAGCGTTAGGGCTGCGAACACTGAAGCTTTCTTT. Encoded protein: CASSVRAANTEAFF.

This clonotype came up a few times. The rearrangement links TRBV29-1 to TRBJ2-3; TRBD1 aligns across 7 bases. The CDR3 has 14 residues. Trimming cost V 4 bases and J 2 bases; bases outside gene matches: 6. Germline CDR1 SQVTM, CDR2 ANQGSEA. The CDR3 bases are TGCAGCGTTGCTAGGGGGCAGATCACAGATACGCAGTATTTT. Translated: CSVARGQITDTQYF.

This clonotype was counted many times. The chain employs TRBV5-1 and TRBJ2-7; a possible D gene is TRBD2 (6 bases). The CDR3 covers 15 residues. Germline V lookup: CDR1 SGHRS, CDR2 YFSETQ. Between the trimmed V and J ends, which lost 1 base and 0 bases, there was a span of 11 bases. The CDR3 DNA sequence: TGCGCCAGCAGCTTGTTGGCTAGCGCCTCCTACGAGCAGTACTTC. Amino acids: CASSLLASASYEQYF. Combining the CDR3 with reference TRBV5-1 and TRBJ2-7 gives the whole variable domain KAGVTQTPRYLIKTRGQQVTLSCSPISGHRSVSWYQQTPGQGLQFLFEYFSETQRNKGNFPGRFSGRQFSNSRSEMNVSTLELGDSALYLCASSLLASASYEQYFGPGTRLTVT.

There are many counts of this clonotype. CDR3 protein: CASSQVPDTQYF. The CDR3 DNA sequence: TGTGCCAGTAGTCAGGTCCCAGATACGCAGTATTTT. The V gene is TRBV19, the J gene TRBJ2-3; D remains ambiguous. This CDR3 contains 12 residues. Trimming took off 5 bases at V and 4 bases at J, with 7 bases between the two ends. In germline, CDR1 is LNHDA, CDR2 SQIVND (reference sequence).

The table lists this clonotype with many counts. The chain is built from TRBV27 and TRBJ2-1; TRBD2 matches 7 bases. This CDR3 has 14 amino acids. Trimming at V came to 10 bases and at J to 3 bases, leaving 9 bases not matched to a gene. Germline V gene lookup returns CDR1 MNHEY and CDR2 SMNVEV (reference sequence). CDR3 residues: CANSISSGYNEQFF. CDR3 DNA: TGTGCCAACAGCATCTCTAGCGGCTACAATGAGCAGTTCTTC.